This T cell receptor (beta chain) was captured by sequencing in a study of blood T cell repertoires in COVID-19. Germline V gives CDR1 SGHTA, CDR2 FQGNSA. The CDR3 is 16 amino acids. With V trimmed by 4 bases and J by 4 bases, 12 bases remained unmatched. Generated by immunoSEQ multiplex PCR, the TCRdb table keeps only in-frame clones and is missing some. The repertoire holds roughly 250,000 clones, approximately 91% seen once, with roughly 2.1% in the top ten. The study recruited people aged 18 to 89 years across some 23 US areas. This receptor was taken from a woman aged 40 to 50 with acute COVID-19. The source material was PBMCs or T cells enriched from blood (not recorded which). The J gene is TRBJ2-5, the V gene TRBV7-2; TRBD2 matches 7 bases. The CDR3: CASSSPGAGVGETQYF. The CDR3 DNA sequence: TGTGCCAGCAGCTCTCCGGGTGCGGGAGTGGGAGAGACCCAGTACTTC.